Below, one TCR beta chain is given with its context. V lost 5 bases and J 5 bases, leaving 18 bases between the germline ends. Germline CDR1 reads MDHEN; CDR2 reads SYDVKM. CDR3 size: 15 residues. TCRdb's table, derived via immunoSEQ multiplex PCR, lists solely in-frame clones and lacks some. The table records hundreds of thousands of clones, 86% of them present only once. The data were obtained in a study of blood T cell repertoires in COVID-19. The wider study: Sources were T cells, B-cell-depleted T cells, or PBMCs; the material itself was cDNA or gDNA.

What was sequenced was PBMCs or T cells enriched from blood (not recorded which). The gene calls are TRBV28 and TRBJ2-5; TRBD1 might be the D (6 bases). The TCR originated in a woman between 40 and 55 years old with acute COVID-19. CDR3 protein: CASSPRGRSRETQYF. The CDR3 DNA follows: TGTGCCAGCAGTCCCAGGGGCAGGTCGCGGGAGACCCAGTACTTC.